This T cell receptor beta chain is from a study of breast tumors, draining lymph nodes, adjacent tissues. In this sample, this clonotype turned up a few times. TCRdb reprocessed the multiplex PCR reads via MiXCR and lists one record per CDR3 protein. The table lists approximately 63,000 distinct CDR3 sequences, less than 75% of them singletons, with around a fifth in the top ten. Sequenced material: breast tumor tissue. The origin of this receptor is a female donor with breast cancer. Some clones in this sample may be carry-over from other donors' samples.

The CDR3 reads CASSYGRINTEAFF. DNA for the CDR3: TGTGCCAGCAGTTACGGTCGGATTAACACTGAAGCTTTCTTT. The chain is built from TRBV6-5 and TRBJ1-1; D unresolved. The V end was cut by 2 bases, the J end by 2 bases, with 9 bases between. From germline, CDR1 is MNHEY and CDR2 SVGAGI. The CDR3 length is 14 residues.